The sequence of this T cell receptor (beta chain) was determined in a study of T cells in Graves' hyperthyroidism and ophthalmopathy. Per the germline V gene, CDR1 is MNHNS and CDR2 is SASEGT. CDR3 length: 15 residues. Trimming took 2 bases from V and 6 from J, leaving 11 bases between them. The investigators amplified TCR beta CDR3 regions from RNA transcripts. A first-round RT-PCR of the TCR CDR3 used the HTBI primer set. TCRdb reanalysed the multiplex PCR reads using MiXCR and keeps one entry per CDR3 protein. Of over 500,000 distinct CDR3 sequences listed, 12% to 15% were seen once; the top ten hold approximately 15%. The diagnoses drew upon clinical symptoms, serum thyroxine and TRAb, thyroid ultrasound and orbital computed tomography. Many counts were recorded for this clonotype.

The sample consisted of blood. This TCR came from a woman aged 40 to 55 with Graves' hyperthyroidism. The chain has TRBV6-1 and TRBJ1-6; no clear D. CDR3 bases: TGTGCCAGCAGTGAATATCCAGACCCTAATTCACCCCTCCACTTT. Amino acids: CASSEYPDPNSPLHF.